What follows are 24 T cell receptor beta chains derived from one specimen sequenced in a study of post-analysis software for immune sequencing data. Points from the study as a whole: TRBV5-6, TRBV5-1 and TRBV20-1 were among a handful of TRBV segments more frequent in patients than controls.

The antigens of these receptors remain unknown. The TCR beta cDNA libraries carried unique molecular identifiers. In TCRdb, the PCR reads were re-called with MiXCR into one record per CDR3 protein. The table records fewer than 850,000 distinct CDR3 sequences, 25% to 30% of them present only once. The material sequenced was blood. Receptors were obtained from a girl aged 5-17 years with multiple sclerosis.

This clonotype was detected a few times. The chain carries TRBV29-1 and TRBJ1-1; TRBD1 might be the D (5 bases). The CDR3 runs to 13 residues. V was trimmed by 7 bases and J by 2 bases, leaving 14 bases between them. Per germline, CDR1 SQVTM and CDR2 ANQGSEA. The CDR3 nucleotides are TGCAGCGGGGACCTGGAGATTAACACTGAAGCTTTCTTT. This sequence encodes CSGDLEINTEAFF.

As DNA, the CDR3 is TGCAGCGTTGGCCGGACCTTATACGAGCAGTACTTC. Its protein product is CSVGRTLYEQYF. The rearrangement links TRBV29-1 to TRBJ2-7; D uncertain. CDR1 is SQVTM, CDR2 ANQGSEA, per germline. Trimming stripped 4 bases from V and 4 bases from J, with 11 bases between. The CDR3 is 12 residues long.

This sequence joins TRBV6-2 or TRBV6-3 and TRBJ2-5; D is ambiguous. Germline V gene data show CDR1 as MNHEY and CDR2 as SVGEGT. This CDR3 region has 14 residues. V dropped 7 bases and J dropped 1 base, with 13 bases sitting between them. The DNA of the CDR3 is TGTGCCAGCATTTCCCGACGGACCCAAGAGACCCAGTACTTC. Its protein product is CASISRRTQETQYF.

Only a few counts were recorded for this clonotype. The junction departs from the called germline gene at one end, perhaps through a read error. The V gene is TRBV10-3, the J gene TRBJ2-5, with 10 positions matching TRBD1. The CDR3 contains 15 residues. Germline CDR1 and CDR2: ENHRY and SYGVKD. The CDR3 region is CATARDRGTSETQYF. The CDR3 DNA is TGCGCCACCGCCCGGGACAGGGGAACAAGTGAGACCCAGTACTTC.

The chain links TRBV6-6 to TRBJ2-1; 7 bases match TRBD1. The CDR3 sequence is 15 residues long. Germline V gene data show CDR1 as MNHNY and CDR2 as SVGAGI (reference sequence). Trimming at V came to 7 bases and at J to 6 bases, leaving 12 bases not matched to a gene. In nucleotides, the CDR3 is TGTGCCAGCATTAACGGACAGGTCATCGTCAATGAGCAGTTCTTC. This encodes CASINGQVIVNEQFF.

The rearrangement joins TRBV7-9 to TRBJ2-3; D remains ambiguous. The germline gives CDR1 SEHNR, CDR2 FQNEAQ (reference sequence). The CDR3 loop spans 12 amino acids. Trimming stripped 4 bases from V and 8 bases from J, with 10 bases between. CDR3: CASSSQLSTQYF. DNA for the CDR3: TGTGCCAGCAGCTCGCAGTTGAGTACGCAGTATTTT.

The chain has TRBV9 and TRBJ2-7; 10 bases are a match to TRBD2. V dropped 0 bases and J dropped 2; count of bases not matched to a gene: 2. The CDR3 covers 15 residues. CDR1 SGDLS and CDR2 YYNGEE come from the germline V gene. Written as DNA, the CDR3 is TGTGCCAGCAGCGTAGGAGCGGGAGGGCCCTACGAGCAGTACTTC. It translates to CASSVGAGGPYEQYF.

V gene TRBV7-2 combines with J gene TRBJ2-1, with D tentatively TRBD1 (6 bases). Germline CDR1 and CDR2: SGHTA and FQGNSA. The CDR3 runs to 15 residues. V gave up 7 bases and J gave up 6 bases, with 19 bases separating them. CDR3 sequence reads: CASNQGAAGANEQFF. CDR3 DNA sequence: TGTGCCAGCAACCAAGGGGCGGCAGGGGCCAATGAGCAGTTCTTC.

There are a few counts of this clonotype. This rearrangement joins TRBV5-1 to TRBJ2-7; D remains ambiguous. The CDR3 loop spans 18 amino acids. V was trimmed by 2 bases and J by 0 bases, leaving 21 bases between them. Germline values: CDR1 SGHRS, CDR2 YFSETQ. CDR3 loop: CASSLMTLDRQSSYEQYF. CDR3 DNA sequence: TGCGCCAGCAGCTTAATGACTCTTGACCGCCAAAGCTCCTACGAGCAGTACTTC.

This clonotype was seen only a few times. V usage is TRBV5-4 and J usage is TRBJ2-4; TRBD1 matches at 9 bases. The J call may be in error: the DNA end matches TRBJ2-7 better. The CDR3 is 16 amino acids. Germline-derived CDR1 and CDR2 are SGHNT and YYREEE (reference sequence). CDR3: CASLKNGQGNWDEQYF. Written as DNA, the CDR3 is TGTGCCAGCCTCAAAAATGGACAGGGGAATTGGGACGAGCAGTACTTC.

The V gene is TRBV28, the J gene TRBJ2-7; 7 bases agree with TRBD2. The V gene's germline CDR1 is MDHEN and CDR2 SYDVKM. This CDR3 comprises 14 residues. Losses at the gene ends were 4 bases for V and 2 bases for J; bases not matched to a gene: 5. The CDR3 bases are TGTGCCAGCAGTTCCACGGGACTAACCTACGAGCAGTACTTC. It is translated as CASSSTGLTYEQYF.

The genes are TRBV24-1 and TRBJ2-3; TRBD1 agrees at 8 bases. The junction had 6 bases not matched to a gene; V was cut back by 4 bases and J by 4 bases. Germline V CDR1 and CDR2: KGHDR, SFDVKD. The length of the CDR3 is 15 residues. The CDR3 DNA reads TGTGCCACCAGTGACCCAGGACAGGGAGCAGATACGCAGTATTTT. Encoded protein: CATSDPGQGADTQYF.

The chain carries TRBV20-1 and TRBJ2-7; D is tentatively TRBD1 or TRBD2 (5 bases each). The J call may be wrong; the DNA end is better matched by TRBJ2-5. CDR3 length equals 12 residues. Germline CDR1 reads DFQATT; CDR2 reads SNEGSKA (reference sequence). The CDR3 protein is CSAPGTKETQYF. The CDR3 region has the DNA TGCAGTGCGCCCGGGACGAAAGAGACCCAGTACTTC.

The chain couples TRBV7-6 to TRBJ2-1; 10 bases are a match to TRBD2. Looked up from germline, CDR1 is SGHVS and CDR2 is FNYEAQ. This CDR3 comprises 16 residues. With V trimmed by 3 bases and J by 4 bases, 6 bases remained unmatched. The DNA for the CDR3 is TGTGCCAGCAGCTTTCCAAGCGGGGGGGGATACAATGAGCAGTTCTTC. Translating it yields CASSFPSGGGYNEQFF.

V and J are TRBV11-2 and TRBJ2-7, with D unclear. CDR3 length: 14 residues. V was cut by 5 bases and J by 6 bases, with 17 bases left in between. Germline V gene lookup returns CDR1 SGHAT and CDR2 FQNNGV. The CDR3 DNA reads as TGTGCCAGCAGCCCGAACCCCTCACTTGGCGAGCAGTACTTC. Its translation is CASSPNPSLGEQYF.

The CDR3 is CSVGWTDTQYF. The CDR3 DNA sequence: TGCAGCGTTGGCTGGACAGATACGCAGTATTTT. The V call is TRBV29-1, the J call TRBJ2-3; D not certain. The V gene's germline CDR1 is SQVTM and CDR2 ANQGSEA. This CDR3 comprises 11 residues. The ends were cut back, 4 bases at V and 3 bases at J, with 5 bases in the middle.

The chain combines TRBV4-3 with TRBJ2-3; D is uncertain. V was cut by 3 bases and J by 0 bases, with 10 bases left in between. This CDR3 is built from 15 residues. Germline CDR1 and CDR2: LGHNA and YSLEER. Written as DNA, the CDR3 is TGCGCCAGCAGCCAGGCTCGGAAGAGCACAGATACGCAGTATTTT. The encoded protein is CASSQARKSTDTQYF.

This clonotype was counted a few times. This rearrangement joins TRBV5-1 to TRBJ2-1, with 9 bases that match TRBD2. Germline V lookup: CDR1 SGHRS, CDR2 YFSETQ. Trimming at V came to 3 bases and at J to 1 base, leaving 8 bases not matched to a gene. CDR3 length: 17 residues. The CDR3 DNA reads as TGCGCCAGCAGCTGGGCCTTAGCGGGAGTTTCCTACAATGAGCAGTTCTTC. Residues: CASSWALAGVSYNEQFF.

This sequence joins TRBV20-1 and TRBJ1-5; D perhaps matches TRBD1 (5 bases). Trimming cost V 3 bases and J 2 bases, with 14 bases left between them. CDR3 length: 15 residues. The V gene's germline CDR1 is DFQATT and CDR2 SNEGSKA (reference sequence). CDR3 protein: CSARGKGLGNQPQHF. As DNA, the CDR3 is TGCAGTGCTAGGGGGAAGGGACTGGGCAATCAGCCCCAGCATTTT.

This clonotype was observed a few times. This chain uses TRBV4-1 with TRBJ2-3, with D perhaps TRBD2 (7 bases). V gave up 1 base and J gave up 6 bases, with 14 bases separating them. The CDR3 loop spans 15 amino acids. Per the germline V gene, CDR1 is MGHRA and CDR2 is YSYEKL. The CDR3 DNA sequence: TGCGCCAGCAGCCAAGGAGGGGGGGGGTTGGATACGCAGTATTTT. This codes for CASSQGGGGLDTQYF.

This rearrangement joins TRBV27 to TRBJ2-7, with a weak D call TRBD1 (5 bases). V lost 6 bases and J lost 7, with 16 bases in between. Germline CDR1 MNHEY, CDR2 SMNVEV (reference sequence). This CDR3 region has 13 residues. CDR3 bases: TGTGCCAGCAGGTTCGGACAATCAAGGGAGCAGTACTTC. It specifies CASRFGQSREQYF.

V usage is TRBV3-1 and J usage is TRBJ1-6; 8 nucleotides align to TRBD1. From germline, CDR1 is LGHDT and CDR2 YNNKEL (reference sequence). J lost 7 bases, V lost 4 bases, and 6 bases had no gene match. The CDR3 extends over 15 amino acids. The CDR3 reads CASSRGQGLNSPLHF. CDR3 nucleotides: TGTGCCAGCAGCCGAGGACAGGGACTCAATTCACCCCTCCACTTT.

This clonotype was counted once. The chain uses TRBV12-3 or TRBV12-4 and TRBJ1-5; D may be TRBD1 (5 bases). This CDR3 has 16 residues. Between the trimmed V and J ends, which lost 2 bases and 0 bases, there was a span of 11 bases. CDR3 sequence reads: CASSLRAGYSNQPQHF. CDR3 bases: TGTGCCAGCAGTTTACGGGCAGGGTATAGCAATCAGCCCCAGCATTTT.

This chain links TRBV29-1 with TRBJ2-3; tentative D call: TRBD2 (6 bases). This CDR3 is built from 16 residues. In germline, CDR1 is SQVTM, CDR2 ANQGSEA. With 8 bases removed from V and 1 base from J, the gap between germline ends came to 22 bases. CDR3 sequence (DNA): TGCAGCCTCCGAAAGTCTTGGGAGGCAGGCACAGATACGCAGTATTTT. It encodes CSLRKSWEAGTDTQYF.